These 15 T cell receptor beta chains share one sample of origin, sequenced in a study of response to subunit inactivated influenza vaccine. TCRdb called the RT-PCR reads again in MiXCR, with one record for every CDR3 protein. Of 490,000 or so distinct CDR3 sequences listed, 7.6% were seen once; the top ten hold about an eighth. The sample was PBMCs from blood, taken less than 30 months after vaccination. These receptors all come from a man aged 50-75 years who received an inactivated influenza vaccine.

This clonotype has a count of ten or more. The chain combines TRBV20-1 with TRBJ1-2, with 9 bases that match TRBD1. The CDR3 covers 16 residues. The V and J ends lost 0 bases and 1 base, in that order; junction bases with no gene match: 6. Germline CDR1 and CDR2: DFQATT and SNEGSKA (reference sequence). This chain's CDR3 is CSARDTDRGFNYGYTF. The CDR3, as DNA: TGCAGTGCTAGAGATACTGACAGGGGGTTTAACTATGGCTACACCTTC.

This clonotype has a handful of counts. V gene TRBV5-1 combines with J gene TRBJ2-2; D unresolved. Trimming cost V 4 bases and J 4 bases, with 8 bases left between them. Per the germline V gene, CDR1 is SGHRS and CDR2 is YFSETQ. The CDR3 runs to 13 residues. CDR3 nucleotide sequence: TGCGCCAGCAGCACGACGACCACCGGGGAGCTGTTTTTT. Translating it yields CASSTTTTGELFF.

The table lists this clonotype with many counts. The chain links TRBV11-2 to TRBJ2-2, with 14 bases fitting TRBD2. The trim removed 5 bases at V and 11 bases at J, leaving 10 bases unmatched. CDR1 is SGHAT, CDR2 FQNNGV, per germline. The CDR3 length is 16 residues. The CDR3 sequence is CASSNLYGTSGRELFF. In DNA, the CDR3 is TGTGCCAGCAGCAACCTTTACGGGACTAGCGGGAGAGAGCTGTTTTTT.

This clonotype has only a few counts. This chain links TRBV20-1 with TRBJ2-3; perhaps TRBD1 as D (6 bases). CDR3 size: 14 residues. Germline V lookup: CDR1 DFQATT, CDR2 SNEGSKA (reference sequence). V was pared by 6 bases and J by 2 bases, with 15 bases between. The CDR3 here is CSAEPGHDTDTQYF. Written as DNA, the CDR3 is TGCAGTGCGGAACCGGGACATGACACAGATACGCAGTATTTT.

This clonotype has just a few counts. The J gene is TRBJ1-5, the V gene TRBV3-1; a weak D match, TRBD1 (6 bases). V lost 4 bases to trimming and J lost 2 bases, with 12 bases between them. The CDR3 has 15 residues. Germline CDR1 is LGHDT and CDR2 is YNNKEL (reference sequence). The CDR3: CASSPRGARNQPQHF. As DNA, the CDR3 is TGTGCCAGCAGCCCGCGGGGGGCGCGCAATCAGCCCCAGCATTTT.

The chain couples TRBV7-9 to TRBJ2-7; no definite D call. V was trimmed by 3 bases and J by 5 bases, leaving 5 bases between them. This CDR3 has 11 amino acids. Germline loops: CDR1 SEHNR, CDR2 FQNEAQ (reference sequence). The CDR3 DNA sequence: TGTGCCAGCAGCTTTGACCACGAGCAGTACTTC. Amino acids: CASSFDHEQYF.

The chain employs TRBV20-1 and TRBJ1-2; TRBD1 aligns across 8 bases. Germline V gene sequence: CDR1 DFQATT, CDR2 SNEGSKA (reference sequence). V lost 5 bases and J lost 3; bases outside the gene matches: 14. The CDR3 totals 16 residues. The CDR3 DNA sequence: TGCAGTGCTTCTACGATGGGACAGGATCTTTACTATGGCTACACCTTC. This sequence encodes CSASTMGQDLYYGYTF.

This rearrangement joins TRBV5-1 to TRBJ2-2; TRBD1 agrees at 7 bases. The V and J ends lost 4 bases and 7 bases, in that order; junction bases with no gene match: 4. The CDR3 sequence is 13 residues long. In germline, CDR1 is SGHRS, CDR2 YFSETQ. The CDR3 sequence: CASSMGQSGELFF. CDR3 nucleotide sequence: TGCGCCAGCAGCATGGGACAGAGCGGGGAGCTGTTTTTT.

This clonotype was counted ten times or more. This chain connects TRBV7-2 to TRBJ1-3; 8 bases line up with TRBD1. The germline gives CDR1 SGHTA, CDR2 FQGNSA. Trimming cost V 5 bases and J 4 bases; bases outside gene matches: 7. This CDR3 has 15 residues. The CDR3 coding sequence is TGTGCCAGCAGCGCCCAGGGGGCGCGGGGAAACACCATATATTTT. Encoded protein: CASSAQGARGNTIYF.

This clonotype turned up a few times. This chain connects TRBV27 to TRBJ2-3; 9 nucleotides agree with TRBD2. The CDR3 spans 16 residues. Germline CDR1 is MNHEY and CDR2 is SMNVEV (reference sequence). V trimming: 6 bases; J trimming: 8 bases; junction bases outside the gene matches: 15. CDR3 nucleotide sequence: TGTGCCAGCAGCCCCCCTCCCCTAGCGGGAAGGGGTACGCAGTATTTT. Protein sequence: CASSPPPLAGRGTQYF.

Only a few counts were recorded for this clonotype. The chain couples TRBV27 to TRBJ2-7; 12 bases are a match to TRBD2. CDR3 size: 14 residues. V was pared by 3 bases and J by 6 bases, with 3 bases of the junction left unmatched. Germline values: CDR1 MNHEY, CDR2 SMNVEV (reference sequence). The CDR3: CASSLTSGGLEQYF. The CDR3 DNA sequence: TGTGCCAGCAGTTTGACTAGCGGGGGCCTCGAGCAGTACTTC.

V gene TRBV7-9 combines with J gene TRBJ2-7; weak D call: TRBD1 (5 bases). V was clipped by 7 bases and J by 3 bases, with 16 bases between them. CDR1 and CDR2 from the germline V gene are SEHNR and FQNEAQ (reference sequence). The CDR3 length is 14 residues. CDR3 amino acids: CASTERQGSYEQYF. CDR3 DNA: TGTGCCAGCACCGAACGTCAGGGTAGCTACGAGCAGTACTTC. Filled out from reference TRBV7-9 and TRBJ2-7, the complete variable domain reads DTGVSQNPRHKITKRGQNVTFRCDPISEHNRLYWYRQTLGQGPEFLTYFQNEAQLEKSRLLSDRFSAERPKGSFSTLEIQRTEQGDSAMYLCASTERQGSYEQYFGPGTRLTVT.

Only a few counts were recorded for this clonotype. The CDR3 nucleotides are TGTGCCAGCAGCTTAACCCCGGTAGGGAACACTGAAGCTTTCTTT. Protein sequence: CASSLTPVGNTEAFF. This sequence joins TRBV7-9 and TRBJ1-1; D gene uncertain. CDR1 and CDR2 (germline): SEHNR, FQNEAQ (reference sequence). The CDR3 is made up of 15 amino acids. The germline V and J ends were trimmed by 2 bases and 1 base, with 11 bases remaining between them.

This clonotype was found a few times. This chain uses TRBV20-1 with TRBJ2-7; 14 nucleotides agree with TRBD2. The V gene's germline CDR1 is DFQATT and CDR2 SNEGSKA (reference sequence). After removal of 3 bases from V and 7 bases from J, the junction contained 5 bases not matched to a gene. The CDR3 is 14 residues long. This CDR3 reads CSARGLAGEGEQYF. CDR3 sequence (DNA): TGCAGTGCTAGGGGACTAGCGGGAGAAGGTGAGCAGTACTTC.

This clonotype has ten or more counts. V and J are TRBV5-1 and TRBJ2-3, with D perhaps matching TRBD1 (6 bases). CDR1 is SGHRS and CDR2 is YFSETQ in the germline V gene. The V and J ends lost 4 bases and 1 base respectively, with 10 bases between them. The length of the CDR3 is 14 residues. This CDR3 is CASSKDRGTDTQYF. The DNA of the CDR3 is TGCGCCAGCAGCAAGGACAGAGGCACAGATACGCAGTATTTT.